This T cell receptor beta chain was profiled in a study of T cells after yellow fever vaccination. As TCR cDNA was made by 5'RACE template switching, a universal primer site and UMIs were added. TCRdb fed the 5' RACE reads into MiXCR, producing one record per CDR3 protein. The sample has 550,000 to 750,000 distinct CDR3 sequences; roughly 13% are singletons. Note on this clonotype: Its antigen remains unknown.

Study-level findings and limits: The secondary response showed a weaker magnitude and a faster peak, day 5 versus 15. Post-booster samples contained most primary-vaccination clones (approximately 96% CD4, 70% to 90% CD8). The appearance of a small share of clonotypes in both CD4 and CD8 compartments was observed.

This receptor was identified in a man between 25 and 39 years old who received the YFV17D yellow fever vaccine. The sample consisted of PBMCs, taken on the day of the yellow fever booster vaccination.

The CDR3 sequence: CASSRKALGQGAVEQYF. The CDR3 DNA reads as TGTGCCAGCTCACGCAAAGCGCTGGGACAGGGGGCAGTCGAGCAGTACTTC. This sequence joins TRBV18 and TRBJ2-7; 12 nucleotides line up with TRBD1. This CDR3 contains 17 residues. Germline V gene sequence: CDR1 KGHSH, CDR2 LQKENI. V shed 4 bases and J 6 bases; nucleotides not matched to a gene: 13.